This T cell receptor beta chain was profiled in a study of T cell changes during pregnancy in multiple sclerosis. Sequencing was performed with immunoSEQ multiplex PCR; in TCRdb, only in-frame clones are kept and a portion is missing. The profile shows approximately 68,000 clones, 90% to 95% of them singletons. CDR1 is LGHNA, CDR2 YNFKEQ, per germline. CDR3 size: 16 residues. V lost 2 bases and J lost 4; bases outside the gene matches: 8. The clonotype originates from a female donor with multiple sclerosis, enrolled in a pregnancy study. The chain carries TRBV4-2 and TRBJ1-2, with TRBD1 identical over 9 bases. Material: peripheral blood, obtained in the second trimester of pregnancy. This chain's CDR3 is CASSQPNTGGGYGYTF. CDR3 sequence (DNA): TGTGCCAGCAGCCAACCTAACACAGGGGGCGGCTATGGCTACACCTTC.